Shown below are 29 T cell receptor beta chains from a single sample sequenced in a study of STAT5B mutations in CD4+ large granular lymphocyte leukemia. The method was immunoSEQ multiplex PCR; TCRdb's version includes in-frame clones alone and lacks a portion of them. The table shows some 41,000 clones, with more than 80% occurring only once. Sequenced sample: CD4+ T cells from blood buffy coats. These receptors were obtained from a human donor in good health.

J is TRBJ1-2 and V is TRBV9; D unclear. Trimming left V 0 bases short and J 0 bases short, with 9 bases between. The CDR3 consists of 15 residues. The germline gives CDR1 SGDLS, CDR2 YYNGEE. The CDR3 loop is CASSVATESNYGYTF. CDR3 coding DNA: TGTGCCAGCAGCGTAGCTACGGAGTCTAACTATGGCTACACCTTC.

V is TRBV10-3 and J is TRBJ2-2; 9 bases are shared with TRBD1. J lost 7 bases, V lost 8 bases, and 5 bases had no gene match. CDR1 and CDR2 from the germline V gene are ENHRY and SYGVKD. The CDR3 length is 13 residues. CDR3 residues: CAIGQGSGGELFF. The CDR3 DNA reads TGTGCCATCGGACAGGGGAGTGGCGGGGAGCTGTTTTTT.

The gene calls are TRBV5-6 and TRBJ2-2; 10 nucleotides align to TRBD2. V shed 4 bases, J shed 7 bases, and the junction held 16 bases outside the gene matches. The CDR3 is made up of 18 amino acids. Germline V gene sequence: CDR1 SGHDT, CDR2 YYEEEE. In DNA, the CDR3 is TGTGCCAGCAGCACGACACTAGCGGGGAAAAAAGTACTCGGGGAGCTGTTTTTT. Residues: CASSTTLAGKKVLGELFF.

The chain joins TRBV28 to TRBJ1-2; 8 nucleotides match TRBD1. Trimming at V came to 4 bases and at J to 5 bases, leaving 9 bases not matched to a gene. The CDR3 runs 15 residues. CDR1 MDHEN and CDR2 SYDVKM come from the germline V gene. The CDR3 sequence is CASSSGGQADYGYTF. As DNA, the CDR3 is TGTGCCAGCAGTTCAGGGGGACAGGCCGATTATGGCTACACCTTC.

The chain combines TRBV5-1 with TRBJ1-1; 7 nucleotides align to TRBD1. The CDR3 has 14 amino acids. From germline, CDR1 is SGHRS and CDR2 YFSETQ. With 4 bases clipped from V and 1 base from J, the junction kept 4 bases outside the gene matches. CDR3 in DNA: TGCGCCAGCAGCCCGTGGACAGGGAACACTGAAGCTTTCTTT. Its translation: CASSPWTGNTEAFF.

The chain joins TRBV2 to TRBJ1-5; D perhaps matches TRBD1 (6 bases). V was cut by 5 bases and J by 0 bases, with 11 bases left in between. The germline CDR1 and CDR2 sequences are SNHLY and FYNNEI. The CDR3 is 15 amino acids. CDR3 sequence: CASSPGQNSNQPQHF. CDR3 coding DNA: TGTGCCAGCAGTCCTGGACAGAATAGCAATCAGCCCCAGCATTTT.

The chain has TRBV5-1 and TRBJ2-7; D is unresolved. The CDR3 runs to 13 residues. Trimming removed 2 bases from V and 3 bases from J, with 9 bases in between. Germline V gene data show CDR1 as SGHRS and CDR2 as YFSETQ. In nucleotides, the CDR3 is TGCGCCAGCAGCTTTACAACCGGCTACGAGCAGTACTTC. Translated, it gives CASSFTTGYEQYF.

The chain links TRBV2 to TRBJ2-3; D not resolved. Trimming removed 7 bases from V and 0 bases from J, with 14 bases in between. Germline V CDR1 and CDR2: SNHLY, FYNNEI. The CDR3 loop spans 15 amino acids. Written as DNA, the CDR3 is TGTGCCAGCACCCAGGAGTCCGGGAGCACAGATACGCAGTATTTT. Protein sequence: CASTQESGSTDTQYF.

The rearrangement joins TRBV6-1 to TRBJ1-5, with D maybe TRBD1 (6 bases). Trimming took off 4 bases at V and 0 bases at J, with 10 bases between the two ends. This CDR3 has 15 amino acids. Germline CDR1 MNHNS, CDR2 SASEGT. CDR3 sequence (DNA): TGTGCCAGCAGTGGATACAGGGATAGCAATCAGCCCCAGCATTTT. As protein: CASSGYRDSNQPQHF.

DNA of the CDR3: TGCGCCAGCAGCCCGACTAGCGGGGGTGAGACCCAGTACTTC. This codes for CASSPTSGGETQYF. This chain connects TRBV5-1 to TRBJ2-5; 12 bases are shared with TRBD2. The CDR3 runs 14 residues. CDR1 and CDR2 (germline): SGHRS, YFSETQ. The junction had 3 bases not matched to a gene; V was cut back by 4 bases and J by 5 bases.

This clone was counted a few times. The V call is TRBV5-4, the J call TRBJ2-7; 9 bases agree with TRBD1. With 1 base clipped from V and 7 bases from J, the junction kept 9 bases outside the gene matches. The CDR3 consists of 15 residues. Germline V gene sequence: CDR1 SGHNT, CDR2 YYREEE (reference sequence). The CDR3 bases are TGTGCCAGCAGCTTGACCGGGACAGGGATTGGGGAGCAGTACTTC. Its translation: CASSLTGTGIGEQYF.

The V gene is TRBV14, the J gene TRBJ1-6; D gene ambiguous. Trimming pared 3 bases from V and 13 bases from J, leaving 13 bases between. The CDR3 totals 13 residues. The germline CDR1 and CDR2 sequences are SGHDN and FVKESK. The CDR3 reads CASSQPRSGPLHF. In DNA form, the CDR3 reads TGTGCCAGCAGCCAGCCCAGGTCTGGCCCCCTCCACTTT. Drawing the rest from reference TRBV14 and TRBJ1-6, the complete variable domain is EAGVTQFPSHSVIEKGQTVTLRCDPISGHDNLYWYRRVMGKEIKFLLHFVKESKQDESGMPNNRFLAERTGGTYSTLKVQPAELEDSGVYFCASSQPRSGPLHFGNGTRLTVT.

This clone occurred once. This chain joins TRBV7-2 and TRBJ1-1, with 7 bases matching TRBD1. V dropped 5 bases and J dropped 1; count of bases not matched to a gene: 1. This CDR3 is 13 amino acids long. CDR1 is SGHTA, CDR2 FQGNSA, per germline. The CDR3 nucleotides read TGTGCCAGCAGCCGGGACAGGAACACTGAAGCTTTCTTT. It encodes CASSRDRNTEAFF.

The chain is built from TRBV19 and TRBJ2-1, with 7 nucleotides matching TRBD2. The CDR3 spans 16 residues. With V trimmed by 4 bases and J by 0 bases, 6 bases remained unmatched. The germline V gene encodes CDR1 LNHDA and CDR2 SQIVND (reference sequence). The CDR3 here is CASSRLAASSYNEQFF. The CDR3 bases are TGTGCCAGTAGTAGGCTAGCGGCCAGCTCCTACAATGAGCAGTTCTTC.

This clone was seen a handful of times. The V call is TRBV19, the J call TRBJ2-2; 13 bases match TRBD2. This CDR3 is built from 15 residues. Germline values: CDR1 LNHDA, CDR2 SQIVND (reference sequence). The junction had 4 bases not matched to a gene; V was cut back by 7 bases and J by 5 bases. CDR3 sequence reads: CASKAGLAGTGELFF. The CDR3 bases are TGTGCCAGTAAGGCGGGACTAGCGGGGACCGGGGAGCTGTTTTTT.

The chain has TRBV28 and TRBJ2-3; no clear D gene. This CDR3 region has 10 residues. Trimming shortened V by 2 bases and J by 10 bases, and 4 bases separated the two germline ends. Germline values: CDR1 MDHEN, CDR2 SYDVKM. CDR3 residues: CASSLGPQYF. In nucleotides, the CDR3 is TGTGCCAGCAGTTTAGGGCCGCAGTATTTT. Drawing the rest from reference TRBV28 and TRBJ2-3, the complete variable domain is DVKVTQSSRYLVKRTGEKVFLECVQDMDHENMFWYRQDPGLGLRLIYFSYDVKMKEKGDIPEGYSVSREKKERFSLILESASTNQTSMYLCASSLGPQYFGPGTRLTVL.

The chain carries TRBV11-3 and TRBJ1-4; 8 bases are shared with TRBD1. Trimming at V came to 1 base and at J to 6 bases, leaving 4 bases not matched to a gene. The CDR3 spans 15 residues. CDR1 SGHNT and CDR2 YENEEA come from the germline V gene. The CDR3 loop is CASSLGAGGDEKLFF. Written as DNA, the CDR3 is TGTGCCAGCAGCTTAGGGGCAGGGGGCGATGAAAAACTGTTTTTT.

The V call is TRBV28, the J call TRBJ1-4, with 7 bases identical to TRBD1. Per germline, CDR1 MDHEN and CDR2 SYDVKM. The CDR3 has 15 amino acids. Trimming removed 3 bases from V and 4 bases from J; junction bases left unmatched: 5. CDR3 DNA: TGTGCCAGCAGTTTCTCCGGGACAGATAATGAAAAACTGTTTTTT. Translation: CASSFSGTDNEKLFF.

The gene calls are TRBV4-3 and TRBJ2-2; D is ambiguous. The germline V gene has CDR1 LGHNA and CDR2 YSLEER. This CDR3 is built from 14 residues. V lost 4 bases to trimming and J lost 1 base, with 7 bases between them. CDR3 region: CASSRERNTGELFF. The CDR3 DNA follows: TGCGCCAGCAGCCGAGAGCGGAACACCGGGGAGCTGTTTTTT.

The rearrangement uses TRBV5-1 and TRBJ2-3, with TRBD1 as a possible D gene (5 bases). The CDR3 consists of 18 residues. Germline loops: CDR1 SGHRS, CDR2 YFSETQ. V lost 0 bases, J lost 4 bases, and 21 bases lay in between. The CDR3, as DNA: TGCGCCAGCAGCTTGGATCTTAAGGCGTCAGGGTACGCAGATACGCAGTATTTT. Protein: CASSLDLKASGYADTQYF. The whole variable domain, filled in from reference TRBV5-1 and TRBJ2-3, reads KAGVTQTPRYLIKTRGQQVTLSCSPISGHRSVSWYQQTPGQGLQFLFEYFSETQRNKGNFPGRFSGRQFSNSRSEMNVSTLELGDSALYLCASSLDLKASGYADTQYFGPGTRLTVL.

The chain carries TRBV28 and TRBJ1-6; D unresolved. The CDR3 is 15 amino acids. Per the germline V gene, CDR1 is MDHEN and CDR2 is SYDVKM. The germline V and J ends were trimmed by 2 bases and 7 bases, with 12 bases remaining between them. CDR3 sequence: CASSLEGDWNSPLHF. CDR3 DNA sequence: TGTGCCAGCAGTTTAGAAGGTGATTGGAATTCACCCCTCCACTTT. Filled out from reference TRBV28 and TRBJ1-6, the complete variable domain reads DVKVTQSSRYLVKRTGEKVFLECVQDMDHENMFWYRQDPGLGLRLIYFSYDVKMKEKGDIPEGYSVSREKKERFSLILESASTNQTSMYLCASSLEGDWNSPLHFGNGTRLTVT.

Only a few counts were recorded for this clone. The genes are TRBV4-1 and TRBJ1-4; no clear D gene. This CDR3 spans 12 amino acids. The V and J ends lost 2 bases and 8 bases respectively, with 6 bases between them. Germline V gene lookup returns CDR1 MGHRA and CDR2 YSYEKL. In DNA form, the CDR3 reads TGCGCCAGCAGCCAAATTAGCGAAAAACTGTTTTTT. Its translation: CASSQISEKLFF.

The chain's CDR3 is CASSAGIYEQYF. The CDR3 DNA follows: TGCGCCAGCAGCGCCGGGATTTACGAGCAGTACTTC. The chain has TRBV5-1 and TRBJ2-7, with D possibly TRBD2 on 5 matching bases. Germline loops: CDR1 SGHRS, CDR2 YFSETQ. V was clipped by 4 bases and J by 4 bases, with 9 bases between them. The CDR3 extends over 12 amino acids.

This clone was recorded once. The chain carries TRBV5-1 and TRBJ1-4; D may be TRBD1 (6 bases). Per germline, CDR1 SGHRS and CDR2 YFSETQ. The CDR3 is 17 residues long. Trimming removed 0 bases at V and 3 bases at J, with 15 bases between. DNA for the CDR3: TGCGCCAGCAGCTTGGGTGCGGGGGCGCATTCTAATGAAAAACTGTTTTTT. Translated: CASSLGAGAHSNEKLFF.

The CDR3 spells CASSLWGNTEAFF. In DNA form, the CDR3 reads TGTGCCAGCAGCTTATGGGGGAACACTGAAGCTTTCTTT. This sequence joins TRBV7-9 and TRBJ1-1; no definite D call. Germline-derived CDR1 and CDR2 are SEHNR and FQNEAQ (reference sequence). CDR3 length equals 13 residues. The germline V and J ends were trimmed by 2 bases and 1 base, with 5 bases remaining between them.

V and J are TRBV29-1 and TRBJ2-7, with 14 bases identical to TRBD2. The CDR3 is 14 amino acids. Germline V gene lookup returns CDR1 SQVTM and CDR2 ANQGSEA. Trimming removed 6 bases from V and 7 bases from J; junction bases left unmatched: 8. The CDR3 DNA reads as TGCAGCGTCGCCGGGACTAGCGGGAGAGGAGAGCAGTACTTC. It translates to CSVAGTSGRGEQYF.

This clone was observed a single time. The chain has TRBV10-3 and TRBJ2-5; a weak D match, TRBD2 (6 bases). Per the germline V gene, CDR1 is ENHRY and CDR2 is SYGVKD. CDR3 length: 14 amino acids. Trimming cost V 5 bases and J 1 base, with 11 bases left between them. Here the CDR3 reads CAISQDGSQETQYF. The CDR3, as DNA: TGTGCCATCAGTCAGGACGGGAGCCAAGAGACCCAGTACTTC.

V is TRBV7-2 and J is TRBJ2-1; the D gene is possibly TRBD2 (6 bases). CDR3 size: 14 residues. V was pared by 4 bases and J by 6 bases, with 13 bases between. CDR1 and CDR2 (germline): SGHTA, FQGNSA. Here the CDR3 reads CASSSDPGGNEQFF. The CDR3 DNA sequence: TGTGCCAGCAGCTCGGACCCCGGGGGCAATGAGCAGTTCTTC.

The chain couples TRBV5-5 to TRBJ1-2; 7 positions agree with TRBD1. The CDR3 consists of 14 residues. Germline V gene sequence: CDR1 SGHKS, CDR2 YYEKEE (reference sequence). V was clipped by 4 bases and J by 4 bases; unmatched bases: 7. The CDR3 region is CASSGGTASYGYTF. In DNA form, the CDR3 reads TGTGCCAGCAGCGGAGGGACAGCCTCCTATGGCTACACCTTC.